This paragraph reports one T cell receptor beta chain. Original analysis: Reference gene primer amplification in the assay estimated nucleated cell counts. The table came from immunoSEQ multiplex PCR; TCRdb's copy has only in-frame clones and leaves some out. Clone size and the V and J calls come from that table; the DNA yielded D and trimming. The sample yields tens of thousands of clones, 70% to 80% seen once. This specimen belongs to a study of blood T cell repertoires in COVID-19. Unmatched junction bases numbered 14, after V lost 5 bases and J lost 7 bases. The CDR3 length is 16 residues. CDR1 and CDR2 from the germline V gene are SGHTA and FQGNSA.

The chain recombines TRBV7-2 with TRBJ1-2; 9 bases are a match to TRBD1. Sequencing was carried out using peripheral blood. The receptor was isolated from a woman older than 75 with active or convalescent COVID-19. DNA of the CDR3: TGTGCCAGCAGCGCCGGGACAGGGAAACGACTATCTGGCTACACCTTC. Protein sequence: CASSAGTGKRLSGYTF.